Below, 20 T cell receptor beta chains from the same sample are listed, as sequenced in a study of cytomegalovirus exposure and HLA in healthy donors. The PCR ran on 60 Vbeta and 13 Jbeta primers. Measured with immunoSEQ multiplex PCR; TCRdb has only the in-frame clones, and not every one. The sample consists of under 250,000 clones, about 80% of them appearing once. Sequencing was performed on PBMCs. Every receptor here comes from a male donor in good health and CMV-seronegative.

The rearrangement joins TRBV2 to TRBJ2-7; the D gene is possibly TRBD2 (5 bases). V gave up 6 bases and J gave up 4 bases, with 7 bases separating them. Germline CDR1 reads SNHLY; CDR2 reads FYNNEI. The CDR3 contains 11 residues. In DNA, the CDR3 is TGTGCCAGCAGGGAGGATTACGAGCAGTACTTC. Protein sequence: CASREDYEQYF.

This rearrangement joins TRBV9 to TRBJ1-4; D is undetermined. Trimming shortened V by 2 bases and J by 5 bases, and 10 bases separated the two germline ends. CDR1 and CDR2 from the germline V gene are SGDLS and YYNGEE. The CDR3 length is 14 residues. In DNA, the CDR3 is TGTGCCAGCAGCGTCAGCGCTCAAAATGAAAAACTGTTTTTT. Protein: CASSVSAQNEKLFF.

This chain connects TRBV5-4 to TRBJ2-7; 12 nucleotides match TRBD2. The V segment lost 2 bases and the J segment 4 bases; nucleotides outside the gene matches: 7. The CDR3 has 16 amino acids. Looked up from germline, CDR1 is SGHNT and CDR2 is YYREEE (reference sequence). The CDR3 DNA is TGTGCCAGCAGCTTATGGTCTAGCGGGAGGGTTTACGAGCAGTACTTC. This sequence encodes CASSLWSSGRVYEQYF.

A single count supports this clone. This sequence joins TRBV6-5 and TRBJ2-5; TRBD2 matches 12 bases. Per the germline V gene, CDR1 is MNHEY and CDR2 is SVGAGI. The CDR3 has 15 amino acids. J was trimmed by 3 bases and V by 7 bases; bases with no gene match: 6. CDR3 DNA sequence: TGTGCCAGCACCACGGGACTAGCGGGTGAAGAGACCCAGTACTTC. Translated, it gives CASTTGLAGEETQYF.

The chain carries TRBV6-1 and TRBJ2-2, with D hard to call. Germline CDR1 and CDR2: MNHNS and SASEGT. V was shortened by 2 bases and J by 4 bases, with 11 bases between the two germline ends. There are 15 residues in the CDR3. Here the CDR3 reads CASSERLSRTGELFF. CDR3 nucleotides: TGTGCCAGCAGTGAACGACTGAGCCGCACCGGGGAGCTGTTTTTT.

This rearrangement joins TRBV7-9 to TRBJ1-1; 8 bases fit TRBD1. Per germline, CDR1 SEHNR and CDR2 FQNEAQ (reference sequence). V lost 5 bases to trimming and J lost 5 bases; unmatched junction nucleotides: 7. The CDR3 loop spans 14 amino acids. The CDR3 nucleotides read TGTGCCAGCAGCCACGGACAGGGCGGTACTGAAGCTTTCTTT. Protein: CASSHGQGGTEAFF.

Points on this clone: At one of its ends the junction is not consistent with the germline gene, which may arise from a read error. The chain couples TRBV7-7 to TRBJ2-5; D is unclear. Germline CDR1 is SSHAT and CDR2 is FNYEAQ (reference sequence). The CDR3 is made up of 13 amino acids. The CDR3 DNA is TGTGCTAGCAGCTTATATGCAGTGGAGACCCAGTACTTC. Its translation is CASSLYAVETQYF. The full variable domain, with the rest looked up from reference TRBV7-7 and TRBJ2-5, is GAGVSQSPRYKVTKRGQDVTLRCDPISSHATLYWYQQALGQGPEFLTYFNYEAQPDKSGLPSDRFSAERPEGSISTLTIQRTEQRDSAMYRCASSLYAVETQYFGPGTRLLVL.

The chain recombines TRBV11-2 with TRBJ2-7; 8 nucleotides align to TRBD1. Germline CDR1 is SGHAT and CDR2 is FQNNGV. The junction had 8 bases not matched to a gene; V was cut back by 2 bases and J by 5 bases. CDR3 length: 15 residues. CDR3 sequence: CASSLSPGGADEQYF. In DNA form, the CDR3 reads TGTGCCAGCAGCTTATCCCCAGGGGGCGCGGACGAGCAGTACTTC.

V and J are TRBV4-3 and TRBJ2-7; TRBD1 matches 7 bases. With V trimmed by 4 bases and J by 6 bases, 6 bases remained unmatched. Looked up from germline, CDR1 is LGHNA and CDR2 is YSLEER. CDR3 length equals 13 residues. In nucleotides, the CDR3 is TGCGCCAGCAGCCGGACAGGAACCCCCGAGCAGTACTTC. As protein: CASSRTGTPEQYF.

This clone was picked up a small number of times. The V gene is TRBV2, the J gene TRBJ1-5; no clear D. Looked up from germline, CDR1 is SNHLY and CDR2 is FYNNEI. This CDR3 comprises 12 residues. Trimming pared 6 bases from V and 7 bases from J, leaving 10 bases between. This CDR3 reads CASRDTQQPQHF. As DNA, the CDR3 is TGTGCCAGCAGAGACACTCAGCAGCCCCAGCATTTT.

The chain recombines TRBV7-2 with TRBJ2-5, with D perhaps matching TRBD2 (5 bases). Trimming left V 6 bases short and J 5 bases short, with 13 bases between. The germline gives CDR1 SGHTA, CDR2 FQGNSA. This CDR3 spans 13 amino acids. The CDR3 bases are TGTGCCAGCAGGAGGGAAAGTGAGGAGACCCAGTACTTC. This codes for CASRRESEETQYF.

The chain is built from TRBV5-1 and TRBJ1-2, with a tentative D call TRBD1 (5 bases). Germline CDR1 is SGHRS and CDR2 is YFSETQ. The CDR3 length is 14 residues. V shed 4 bases and J shed 3 bases, with 13 bases lying between them. The CDR3 DNA sequence: TGCGCCAGCAGCCTTGACCAGGGATACTATGGCTACACCTTC. Translation gives CASSLDQGYYGYTF.

This chain links TRBV7-2 with TRBJ2-3; 14 bases align to TRBD2. CDR3 length equals 15 residues. Germline V gene sequence: CDR1 SGHTA, CDR2 FQGNSA. V trimming: 6 bases; J trimming: 9 bases; junction bases outside the gene matches: 8. Here the CDR3 DNA reads TGTGCCAGCAGACCGGGACTAGCGGGAGAGGACACGCAGTATTTT. Translation: CASRPGLAGEDTQYF.

The rearrangement joins TRBV28 to TRBJ1-2; 7 positions match TRBD1. Germline CDR1 and CDR2: MDHEN and SYDVKM. Trimming took 2 bases from V and 2 from J; bases not matched to a gene: 5. The CDR3 is 15 residues long. CDR3 bases: TGTGCCAGCAGTTTAGGGGGACAGAAGAACTATGGCTACACCTTC. Its protein is CASSLGGQKNYGYTF.

V usage is TRBV4-1 and J usage is TRBJ2-5, with 8 bases fitting TRBD1. The CDR3 totals 13 residues. The V and J ends lost 9 bases and 2 bases, in that order; junction bases with no gene match: 5. Germline-derived CDR1 and CDR2 are MGHRA and YSYEKL. CDR3 nucleotides: TGCGCCAGTTCATGGACAGGGCAAGAGACCCAGTACTTC. Translating it yields CASSWTGQETQYF.

The V gene is TRBV5-5, the J gene TRBJ1-6; a possible D gene is TRBD1 (5 bases). Germline V gene data show CDR1 as SGHKS and CDR2 as YYEKEE (reference sequence). Trimming shortened V by 1 base and J by 5 bases, and 7 bases separated the two germline ends. The length of the CDR3 is 14 residues. This CDR3 is CASSLTGDNSPLHF. The CDR3 DNA reads TGTGCCAGCAGCTTGACAGGAGATAATTCACCCCTCCACTTT.

This clone occurred a few times. The CDR3 is CASSQAGAGGVETQYF. The CDR3 nucleotides are TGTGCCAGCAGCCAAGCCGGGGCGGGGGGTGTAGAGACCCAGTACTTC. The chain uses TRBV4-2 and TRBJ2-5; the match to TRBD2 covers 8 bases. Germline lookup yields CDR1 LGHNA and CDR2 YNFKEQ. CDR3 length: 16 residues. With 1 base clipped from V and 4 bases from J, the junction kept 8 bases outside the gene matches.

This chain links TRBV19 with TRBJ2-1; D gene uncertain. The V gene lost 2 bases and the J gene lost 6 bases, with 14 bases spanning the gap. Germline V lookup: CDR1 LNHDA, CDR2 SQIVND (reference sequence). This CDR3 comprises 15 residues. The CDR3 DNA follows: TGTGCCAGTAGTATAAGGTGGAGCGACGGCAATGAGCAGTTCTTC. Amino acid sequence: CASSIRWSDGNEQFF.

This clone was seen a handful of times. The chain has TRBV19 and TRBJ1-5; TRBD1 agrees at 9 bases. With 4 bases clipped from V and 1 base from J, the junction kept 5 bases outside the gene matches. Germline V gives CDR1 LNHDA, CDR2 SQIVND (reference sequence). The CDR3 is made up of 16 amino acids. The DNA of the CDR3 is TGTGCCAGTAGTAGAGGGGGACAGGGAAGCAATCAGCCCCAGCATTTT. Protein product: CASSRGGQGSNQPQHF.

As concerns this clone: Additional DNA sequences in this sample encode the identical CDR3. V gene TRBV4-3 combines with J gene TRBJ1-1; perhaps TRBD1 as D (5 bases). Germline CDR1 is LGHNA and CDR2 is YSLEER. The CDR3 has 16 residues. Trimming shortened V by 0 bases and J by 5 bases, and 16 bases separated the two germline ends. CDR3 DNA: TGCGCCAGCAGCCAAGATCAACCAGGGTGGGGAACTGAAGCTTTCTTT. It translates to CASSQDQPGWGTEAFF.